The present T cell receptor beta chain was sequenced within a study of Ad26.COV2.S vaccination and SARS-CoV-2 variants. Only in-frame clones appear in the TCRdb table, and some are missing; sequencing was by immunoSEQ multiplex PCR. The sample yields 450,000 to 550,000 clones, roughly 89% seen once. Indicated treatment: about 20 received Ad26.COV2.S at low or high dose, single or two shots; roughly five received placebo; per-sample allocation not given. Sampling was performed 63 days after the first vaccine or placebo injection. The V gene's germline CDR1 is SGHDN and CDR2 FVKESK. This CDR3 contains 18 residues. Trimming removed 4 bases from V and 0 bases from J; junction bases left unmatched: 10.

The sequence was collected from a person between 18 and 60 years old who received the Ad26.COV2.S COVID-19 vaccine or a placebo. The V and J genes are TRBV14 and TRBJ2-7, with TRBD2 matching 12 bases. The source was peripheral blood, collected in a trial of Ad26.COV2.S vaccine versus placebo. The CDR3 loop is CASSPRTSGGSSSYEQYF. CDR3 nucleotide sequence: TGTGCCAGCAGCCCACGTACTAGCGGGGGGTCCAGCTCCTACGAGCAGTACTTC. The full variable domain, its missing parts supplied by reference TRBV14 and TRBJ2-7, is EAGVTQFPSHSVIEKGQTVTLRCDPISGHDNLYWYRRVMGKEIKFLLHFVKESKQDESGMPNNRFLAERTGGTYSTLKVQPAELEDSGVYFCASSPRTSGGSSSYEQYFGPGTRLTVT.